The entry below gives a single T cell receptor beta chain sequence along with its context. Its antigen is unidentified. The data stem from a study of cytomegalovirus exposure and HLA in healthy donors. It was with 60 Vbeta and 13 Jbeta primers that the PCR ran. Sequenced by immunoSEQ multiplex PCR; TCRdb stores in-frame clones only, minus some. The data contain 100,000 to 150,000 clones, 70% to 85% of them singletons. Study-wide findings and caveats: Productive rates of about 87% or about 30% were seen for most TCR beta V segments in an earlier analysis. It was shown in a later analysis that HLA-associated TCR beta chains were more clonally expanded than other, equally common chains. Some V segments (TRBV6-2 and TRBV6-3 among them) were excluded as indistinguishable.

Germline V lookup: CDR1 SGDLS, CDR2 YYNGEE. Trimming took 4 bases from V and 0 from J; bases not matched to a gene: 12. The CDR3 contains 17 residues. The sample taken for sequencing was PBMCs. The rearrangement uses TRBV9 and TRBJ2-5, with 7 bases aligning to TRBD2. This sequence was found in a woman aged 60-70 years in good health and CMV-seropositive. The CDR3 DNA reads as TGTGCCAGCAGCCCCCGTGCTAGCGGATCGTACCAAGAGACCCAGTACTTC. Translated: CASSPRASGSYQETQYF.